The present T cell receptor beta chain was sequenced within a study of T cell responses to AZD1222 COVID-19 vaccine. Germline loops: CDR1 SGHNT, CDR2 YYREEE (reference sequence). The CDR3 loop spans 17 amino acids. V was shortened by 1 base and J by 1 base, with 18 bases between the two germline ends. Broader study findings: Mapped onto spike, vaccine-associated CD4 TCRs spanned it and were dominant at 160-218 and 743-854. Most donors were white British and more were female, and clonal diversity was possibly underestimated. Rises in breadth and depth of Spike-specific TCRs came after two AZD1222 doses.

The assay was immunoSEQ multiplex PCR, and TCRdb's table has in-frame clones only and misses some. The profile shows about 140,000 clones, 85% to 95% of them singletons. For this clone: The antigen remains unidentified.

Sample: peripheral blood, taken after recovery from COVID-19. This sequence originates from an adult who had recovered from COVID-19. The V call is TRBV5-4, the J call TRBJ2-7; D tentatively reads TRBD1 or TRBD2 (5 bases each). CDR3: CASSLRWGRGRSYEQYF. The DNA for the CDR3 is TGTGCCAGCAGCTTGAGATGGGGACGCGGGCGGTCCTACGAGCAGTACTTC.